Below, one T cell receptor beta chain is given with its context. The specificity of this receptor is unknown. Base qualities are not at hand, and no much larger clone is one base apart. Whole blood was collected in K2EDTA tubes by collaborating institutions according to the institutions' own protocols. Collaborator samples were shipped for TCRbeta analysis as frozen whole blood, isolated PBMCs, or DNA extracted from either sample type. These data originate in a study of blood T cell repertoires in COVID-19 (dated by TCRdb to 2020 to 2021). Context from the whole study: The collaborator samples originated in the United States, Italy and Spain and spanned the acute and convalescent phases of COVID-19. The samples were drawn from two sources: the first 160 participants of the ongoing ImmuneRACE study, and 1,000 to 1,500 subjects contributed by 6 global collaborators. The dataset comprised deeply sampled blood TCRbeta repertoires from subjects exposed to, actively infected with, or recovered from COVID-19. Nearly every sample came with metadata listing a de-identified subject ID, COVID-19 status, age in years and sex. Where available, HLA class I and class II types were taken from metadata supplied by the sample provider and were not determined by assay-based typing. A freely available public database, intended as a resource for researchers studying the immune response to SARS-CoV-2, is where the repertoires were released. The material from the prospective study consisted of cDNA or gDNA derived from T cells, B-cell-depleted T cells, or PBMCs. The paper as a whole reports these results and caveats: The quantity of clinical and demographic metadata differed by source and by participant and was supplied without curation.

The CDR3 covers 14 residues, taking in both the cysteine and the phenylalanine. The only DNA kept is the CDR3, 42 bases in frame from the first base. At the junction V is shortened by 6 bases and J by 11 bases, with 22 bases in between. CDR1 and CDR2 (LGHDT, YNNKEL) derive from the germline V gene (reference sequence). The immunoSEQ Assay, a bias-controlled multiplex PCR, was used to amplify TCRbeta CDR3 regions from genomic DNA. The original methods were these. The number of nucleated cells in each sample was estimated by amplification of reference gene primers within the assay. To quantify the absolute abundance of each unique TCRbeta CDR3 rearrangement, sequence reads were collapsed and filtered. For each sample, productive Simpson clonality was calculated as the square root of Simpson's diversity index across productive rearrangements. Sourced from immuneACCESS, this table was stored by TCRdb with only in-frame sequences that have V and J called. A share of the clones is absent; for the studies checked, an unresolved V gene accounts for under half, and the remainder has no known explanation. V, J and clone size reflect that table, while D and trimming were determined from the DNA. The sample has tens of thousands of clones on record, roughly 86% of them singletons. Roughly a sixth of the sample goes to the ten largest clones.

The chain links TRBV3-1 (or the pseudogene TRBV3-2) with TRBJ1-1; TRBD1 is a possible D gene, resting on 5 matching bases. The clonotype comes from a human donor in a cohort sampled during active COVID-19. The specimen sequenced was peripheral blood. The bases read TGTGCCAGCAGTCCGGGACTCCCGCCCCTGTGGGCTTTCTTT. It translates to CASSPGLPPLWAFF.